The rows below give T cell receptor beta chains drawn from one sample of a study of T cell repertoires in cytomegalovirus infection. TCRdb passed the reads through MiXCR, listing each CDR3 protein once. Of around 100,000 distinct CDR3 sequences in the sample, approximately 15% are singletons; the top ten hold 6.5% to 9.5%. Sequenced: PBMCs. These receptors were collected from a human donor in good health (CMV status not recorded). Some clones in this sample may be carry-over from other donors' samples. Each CDR3 is given with its conserved first and last residue. Each record gives: CDR3 protein, CDR3 DNA, D gene, J gene, CDR3 length, clone size, V gene. A D gene is named only where the DNA matches it firmly. The size of a clone is reported for some rows only, either as once, few or many, or as a class for expanded clones.

CDR3: CSARPGQGADTQYF
DNA: TGCAGTGCTAGACCGGGACAGGGGGCAGATACGCAGTATTTT
D: TRBD1
J: TRBJ2-3
length: 14
size: many
V: TRBV20-1

CDR3: CASSARLGQQQETQYF
DNA: TGTGCCAGCAGCGCCCGACTAGGGCAACAGCAAGAGACCCAGTACTTC
D: NA
J: TRBJ2-5
length: 16
size: NA
V: TRBV7-9

CDR3: CASSQTGDYGYTF
DNA: TGTGCCAGCAGCCAGACAGGGGACTATGGCTACACCTTC
D: TRBD1
J: TRBJ1-2
length: 13
size: many
V: TRBV7-2

CDR3: CSATGDGNSPLHF
DNA: TGCAGTGCTACCGGGGACGGGAATTCACCCCTCCACTTT
D: NA
J: TRBJ1-6
length: 13
size: few
V: TRBV20-1

CDR3: CASSLALTGTGLFF
DNA: TGTGCCAGCAGCTTAGCCCTCACCGGGACAGGTCTGTTCTTC
D: TRBD1
J: TRBJ2-7
length: 14
size: few
V: TRBV7-9

CDR3: CASSQEHPGGSPLHF
DNA: TGTGCCAGCAGCCAAGAGCATCCAGGGGGGTCACCCCTCCACTTT
D: TRBD1
J: TRBJ1-6
length: 15
size: few
V: TRBV14

CDR3: CASSPPGTAVGETQYF
DNA: TGTGCCAGCTCACCACCTGGGACGGCCGTCGGGGAGACCCAGTACTTC
D: NA
J: TRBJ2-5
length: 16
size: few
V: TRBV18

CDR3: CASSPSRGSYEQYF
DNA: TGTGCCAGCAGCCCATCGCGGGGGAGCTACGAGCAGTACTTC
D: TRBD2
J: TRBJ2-7
length: 14
size: many
V: TRBV7-2

CDR3: CASSFSPRGTEAFF
DNA: TGTGCCAGCAGTTTCTCCCCTCGAGGCACTGAAGCTTTCTTT
D: NA
J: TRBJ1-1
length: 14
size: few
V: TRBV12-3/TRBV12-4

CDR3: CAIKERDTQYF
DNA: TGTGCCATCAAAGAGCGCGATACGCAGTATTTT
D: NA
J: TRBJ2-3
length: 11
size: NA
V: TRBV10-3

CDR3: CASSLAHTENTEAFF
DNA: TGTGCTAGCAGCTTAGCGCATACTGAGAACACTGAAGCTTTCTTT
D: NA
J: TRBJ1-1
length: 15
size: many
V: TRBV7-7

CDR3: CASSKGQGPYNEQFF
DNA: TGTGCCAGTAGTAAGGGGCAGGGGCCCTACAATGAGCAGTTCTTC
D: NA
J: TRBJ2-1
length: 15
size: NA
V: TRBV19

CDR3: CSAHGIRDTEAFF
DNA: TGCAGTGCTCACGGTATCCGGGACACTGAAGCTTTCTTT
D: NA
J: TRBJ1-1
length: 13
size: few
V: TRBV20-1

CDR3: CSASVGGKTQYF
DNA: TGCAGTGCTAGCGTGGGCGGGAAGACCCAGTACTTC
D: NA
J: TRBJ2-5
length: 12
size: NA
V: TRBV20-1

CDR3: CASKGGHGVNEQFF
DNA: TGTGCCAGCAAGGGAGGACACGGCGTTAATGAGCAGTTCTTC
D: NA
J: TRBJ2-1
length: 14
size: NA
V: TRBV27

CDR3: CASSQGNGPYEQYF
DNA: TGCGCCAGCAGCCAAGGGAACGGCCCCTACGAGCAGTACTTC
D: NA
J: TRBJ2-7
length: 14
size: once
V: TRBV4-3

CDR3: CASSQGSGGGEQFF
DNA: TGTGCCAGCAGCCAGGGTAGCGGGGGAGGAGAGCAGTTCTTC
D: TRBD2
J: TRBJ2-1
length: 14
size: NA
V: TRBV3-1

CDR3: CASSEGGGASPLHF
DNA: TGTGCCAGCAGTGAGGGAGGGGGCGCCTCACCCCTCCACTTT
D: TRBD1
J: TRBJ1-6
length: 14
size: few
V: TRBV2

CDR3: CASSLDPSRAYNEQFF
DNA: TGTGCCAGCAGCTTGGACCCGTCCCGGGCCTACAATGAGCAGTTCTTC
D: NA
J: TRBJ2-1
length: 16
size: NA
V: TRBV5-5

CDR3: CASSLPRGGAGGPKDEQFF
DNA: TGTGCCAGCAGTTTACCCCGCGGGGGGGCGGGGGGGCCAAAGGATGAGCAGTTCTTC
D: TRBD2
J: TRBJ2-1
length: 19
size: many
V: TRBV12-3/TRBV12-4

CDR3: CASSASLAGGITQYF
DNA: TGTGCCAGCAGTGCTTCTCTAGCGGGGGGGATTACGCAGTATTTT
D: TRBD2
J: TRBJ2-3
length: 15
size: many
V: TRBV2

CDR3: CASQTGTYNEQFF
DNA: TGTGCCAGCCAGACAGGAACTTACAATGAGCAGTTCTTC
D: NA
J: TRBJ2-1
length: 13
size: many
V: TRBV27

CDR3: CASSPLGGRTEAFF
DNA: TGTGCCAGCAGCCCCTTGGGGGGCCGCACTGAAGCTTTCTTT
D: NA
J: TRBJ1-1
length: 14
size: many
V: TRBV7-2

CDR3: CASSAPNFYGYTF
DNA: TGCGCCAGCAGTGCCCCTAACTTCTATGGCTACACCTTC
D: NA
J: TRBJ1-2
length: 13
size: few
V: TRBV10-2

CDR3: CASSLDWTVYGYTF
DNA: TGTGCCAGCAGCTTAGACTGGACAGTGTATGGCTACACCTTC
D: NA
J: TRBJ1-2
length: 14
size: NA
V: TRBV7-2

CDR3: CASSDQRASYEQYF
DNA: TGTGCCAGCAGTGACCAGCGGGCCTCCTACGAGCAGTACTTC
D: NA
J: TRBJ2-7
length: 14
size: NA
V: TRBV2

CDR3: CASSPQRDQETQYF
DNA: TGTGCCAGCTCACCACAGAGGGACCAAGAGACCCAGTACTTC
D: NA
J: TRBJ2-5
length: 14
size: few
V: TRBV18

CDR3: CASSPQVNTEAFF
DNA: TGTGCCAGCAGCCCGCAGGTGAACACTGAAGCTTTCTTT
D: NA
J: TRBJ1-1
length: 13
size: many
V: TRBV7-2

CDR3: CASIPGGVSKTEAFF
DNA: TGTGCCAGCATCCCGGGGGGGGTTTCAAAAACTGAAGCTTTCTTT
D: NA
J: TRBJ1-1
length: 15
size: medium-sized
V: TRBV7-2

CDR3: CASSRDAQETQYF
DNA: TGTGCCAGCAGTAGGGACGCCCAAGAGACCCAGTACTTC
D: NA
J: TRBJ2-5
length: 13
size: NA
V: TRBV6-1

CDR3: CASSRGARETQYF
DNA: TGTGCCAGCAGCAGGGGGGCCCGAGAGACCCAGTACTTC
D: NA
J: TRBJ2-5
length: 13
size: many
V: TRBV7-2

CDR3: CASSSGTWGNQPQHF
DNA: TGTGCCAGCAGCTCCGGGACGTGGGGGAATCAGCCCCAGCATTTT
D: NA
J: TRBJ1-5
length: 15
size: many
V: TRBV7-2

CDR3: CASSYPDYGYTF
DNA: TGTGCCAGCAGTTACCCTGACTATGGCTACACCTTC
D: NA
J: TRBJ1-2
length: 12
size: NA
V: TRBV6-6

CDR3: CSALITSNQPQHF
DNA: TGCAGTGCCCTCATTACTAGCAATCAGCCCCAGCATTTT
D: NA
J: TRBJ1-5
length: 13
size: few
V: TRBV20-1

CDR3: CASSSGTGGGELFF
DNA: TGTGCCAGCAGCTCTGGGACAGGCGGCGGGGAGCTGTTTTTT
D: TRBD1
J: TRBJ2-2
length: 14
size: NA
V: TRBV5-4

CDR3: CASSVTGSSIQYF
DNA: TGTGCCAGCAGTGTGACGGGTTCCAGCATTCAGTACTTC
D: NA
J: TRBJ2-4
length: 13
size: many
V: TRBV2

CDR3: CASSYAQGPNTEAFF
DNA: TGTGCCAGCAGTTACGCACAGGGCCCGAACACTGAAGCTTTCTTT
D: NA
J: TRBJ1-1
length: 15
size: many
V: TRBV6-2/TRBV6-3